The TCR beta chain described here comes from a study of Graves' ophthalmopathy and Graves' hyperthyroidism. This CDR3 has 16 residues. V lost 1 base and J 1 base, leaving 13 bases between the germline ends. CDR1 is KGHSH, CDR2 LQKENI, per germline. Regarding this clonotype: Without the conserved terminal phenylalanine or tryptophan, this CDR3 likely stems from a read error.

Scientists amplified the TCR beta CDR3 regions from RNA transcripts. The workflow started with a first-round RT-PCR run with HTBI primers and then moved on to a second-round multiplex PCR. From the multiplex PCR reads, TCRdb called clonotypes with MiXCR, one entry per CDR3 protein. The sample records about 25,000 distinct CDR3 sequences, roughly 50% being singletons. This rearrangement joins TRBV18 to TRBJ1-1; D uncertain. This TCR derives from an adult woman with stable Graves' hyperthyroidism. The specimen sequenced was peripheral blood. As DNA, the CDR3 is TGTGCCAGCTCACCACTTCCTGGCGGAGAGAACACTGAAGCTTTCCTT. This sequence encodes CASSPLPGGENTEAFL.